Listed here are 31 T cell receptor beta chains from one sample, sequenced in a study of CD8 T cells in Susac syndrome. RNA in amounts of roughly 0.5 to 1 ug was reverse transcribed with random hexamers. TCRdb reprocessed the immunoSEQ multiplex PCR reads via MiXCR and lists one record per CDR3 protein. The sample lists about 210,000 distinct CDR3 sequences, roughly 94% occurring once. The sequencing input was CD4+ T cells from PBMCs. The source of these receptors is a human donor with multiple sclerosis.

V and J are TRBV9 and TRBJ1-1; TRBD1 is a possible D gene (5 bases). Germline V CDR1 and CDR2: SGDLS, YYNGEE. V gave up 0 bases and J gave up 2 bases, with 17 bases separating them. This CDR3 comprises 17 residues. CDR3 DNA sequence: TGTGCCAGCAGCGTAGCTGGGCAGGGTCTAGTTAACACTGAAGCTTTCTTT. Translated, it gives CASSVAGQGLVNTEAFF.

The rearrangement links TRBV14 to TRBJ1-2; D gene ambiguous. Germline lookup yields CDR1 SGHDN and CDR2 FVKESK. V was shortened by 2 bases and J by 8 bases, with 15 bases between the two germline ends. The CDR3 covers 14 residues. The CDR3 spells CASSQMLDVGGYTF. CDR3 nucleotides: TGTGCCAGCAGCCAAATGTTGGACGTTGGGGGCTACACCTTC.

The chain is built from TRBV6-1 and TRBJ1-4, with D unresolved. CDR1 MNHNS and CDR2 SASEGT come from the germline V gene. Deletions cut 5 bases from V and 6 bases from J, with 7 bases between. The CDR3 spans 12 residues. Here the CDR3 DNA reads TGTGCCAGCAGTCCCCAGGATGAAAAACTGTTTTTT. Protein product: CASSPQDEKLFF.

The CDR3 bases are TGTGCCAGCAGTTTAACAGAAAAAAACATTCAGTACTTC. Its translation: CASSLTEKNIQYF. The rearrangement links TRBV12-3 or TRBV12-4 to TRBJ2-4, with D uncertain. V lost 2 bases to trimming and J lost 4 bases, with 6 bases between them. CDR3 length equals 13 residues.

The rearrangement uses TRBV2 and TRBJ2-1; TRBD1 matches at 9 bases. CDR1 is SNHLY, CDR2 FYNNEI, per germline. Trimming cost V 5 bases and J 3 bases; bases outside gene matches: 8. The CDR3 loop spans 16 amino acids. For the CDR3, the DNA is TGTGCCAGCAGTTCTCGCGGGACAGGGCGCTACAATGAGCAGTTCTTC. It yields the protein CASSSRGTGRYNEQFF.

The J gene is TRBJ1-1, the V gene TRBV20-1; D might be TRBD1 (5 bases). From germline, CDR1 is DFQATT and CDR2 SNEGSKA (reference sequence). The CDR3 is 13 residues long. V shed 6 bases and J shed 2 bases, with 13 bases lying between them. The CDR3 sequence is CSAPWGINTEAFF. Written as DNA, the CDR3 is TGCAGTGCCCCCTGGGGGATCAACACTGAAGCTTTCTTT.

This clonotype was found once. The CDR3, as DNA: TGTGCCAGCAGCCCGGCGGGCGGCGTCGAGACCCAGTACTTC. As protein: CASSPAGGVETQYF. This chain uses TRBV9 with TRBJ2-5; possibly TRBD2 for D (5 bases). CDR1 SGDLS and CDR2 YYNGEE come from the germline V gene. This CDR3 comprises 14 residues. V lost 4 bases, J lost 5 bases, and 15 bases lay in between.

The chain links TRBV7-2 to TRBJ1-5; D is unresolved. The V end was cut by 1 base, the J end by 7 bases, with 5 bases between. This CDR3 is built from 12 residues. Germline values: CDR1 SGHTA, CDR2 FQGNSA. The CDR3, as DNA: TGTGCCAGCAGCTTAGAGGTCCAGCCCCAGCATTTT. Protein sequence: CASSLEVQPQHF.

The chain recombines TRBV27 with TRBJ1-4; TRBD1 might be the D (5 bases). CDR1 and CDR2 (germline): MNHEY, SMNVEV (reference sequence). The length of the CDR3 is 15 residues. Trimming removed 7 bases at V and 0 bases at J, with 12 bases between. CDR3 bases: TGTGCCAGCAACCGGGACGGAGCAACTAATGAAAAACTGTTTTTT. Translating it yields CASNRDGATNEKLFF.

V usage is TRBV6-5 and J usage is TRBJ1-6; D gene unclear. V was clipped by 5 bases and J by 9 bases, with 11 bases between them. The CDR3 spans 13 residues. CDR1 and CDR2 (germline): MNHEY, SVGAGI. CDR3 sequence reads: CASSPRVVSPLHF. CDR3 DNA sequence: TGTGCCAGCAGTCCCCGGGTCGTTTCACCCCTCCACTTT.

The chain uses TRBV29-1 and TRBJ2-1; D might be TRBD1 (7 bases). Germline V gene sequence: CDR1 SQVTM, CDR2 ANQGSEA. This CDR3 is 14 amino acids long. V was trimmed by 3 bases and J by 6 bases, leaving 15 bases between them. The CDR3 DNA follows: TGCAGCGTTGAGTGGCAGGGGGAGGTCAATGAGCAGTTCTTC. It codes for CSVEWQGEVNEQFF.

The V gene is TRBV27, the J gene TRBJ2-7, with 7 bases that match TRBD1. V dropped 2 bases and J dropped 0; count of bases not matched to a gene: 1. CDR3 size: 14 residues. Germline V gene data show CDR1 as MNHEY and CDR2 as SMNVEV (reference sequence). The CDR3 spells CASSLTGVSYEQYV. The DNA of the CDR3 is TGTGCCAGCAGTTTAACAGGGGTCTCCTACGAGCAGTACGTC.

The chain is built from TRBV14 and TRBJ1-6; maybe TRBD1 (6 bases). CDR1 SGHDN and CDR2 FVKESK come from the germline V gene. V was pared by 0 bases and J by 8 bases, with 11 bases between. This CDR3 has 15 residues. CDR3 region: CASSQDRGPDSPLHF. Written as DNA, the CDR3 is TGTGCCAGCAGCCAAGACAGGGGACCGGATTCACCCCTCCACTTT.

In DNA form, the CDR3 reads TGCAGCGTACTACATGGAGAGACCCAGTACTTC. Protein: CSVLHGETQYF. The rearrangement joins TRBV29-1 to TRBJ2-5; no firm D call. This CDR3 has 11 residues. Germline V gives CDR1 SQVTM, CDR2 ANQGSEA. Trimming removed 6 bases from V and 4 bases from J, with 9 bases in between.

V gene TRBV20-1 combines with J gene TRBJ2-3, with D tentatively TRBD2 (5 bases). Per germline, CDR1 DFQATT and CDR2 SNEGSKA (reference sequence). V lost 5 bases, J lost 4 bases, and 16 bases lay in between. This CDR3 has 14 amino acids. The CDR3 region has the DNA TGCAGTGCTCAGCGAGGGTCTACGTCAGATACGCAGTATTTT. Translated: CSAQRGSTSDTQYF.

CDR3 bases: TGTGCCACCTCGACGGGAGGGGATACGCAGTATTTT. Amino acid sequence: CATSTGGDTQYF. V usage is TRBV6-2 or TRBV6-3 and J usage is TRBJ2-3; 8 bases are shared with TRBD2. Germline CDR1 and CDR2: MNHEY and SVGEGT. The V and J ends lost 10 bases and 6 bases, in that order; junction bases with no gene match: 6. This CDR3 is 12 amino acids long.

The genes are TRBV20-1 and TRBJ2-7, with D tentatively TRBD1 (6 bases). The CDR3 runs 14 residues. Trimming pared 5 bases from V and 3 bases from J, leaving 17 bases between. CDR1 is DFQATT and CDR2 is SNEGSKA in the germline V gene (reference sequence). For the CDR3, the DNA is TGCAGTGCTGCCACCGGGACACTAGACTACGAGCAGTACTTC. Translation: CSAATGTLDYEQYF.

The V and J genes are TRBV5-6 and TRBJ1-2; the D gene is possibly TRBD1 (5 bases). With 7 bases removed from V and 5 bases from J, the gap between germline ends came to 12 bases. This CDR3 has 12 residues. Germline V lookup: CDR1 SGHDT, CDR2 YYEEEE. The DNA for the CDR3 is TGTGCCAGCCAAGACAGTTTTTATGGCTACACCTTC. It codes for CASQDSFYGYTF.

The chain employs TRBV12-3 or TRBV12-4 and TRBJ1-1, with TRBD1 identical over 8 bases. V lost 5 bases and J lost 10; bases outside the gene matches: 12. CDR3 length equals 14 residues. DNA for the CDR3: TGTGCCAGCAGTACCCAGGGGGCACTGGGACGAGCTTTCTTT. Its translation is CASSTQGALGRAFF.

This sequence joins TRBV11-1 and TRBJ2-5, with D possibly being TRBD2 (5 bases). CDR3 length: 13 residues. V was trimmed by 5 bases and J by 5 bases, leaving 12 bases between them. Germline-derived CDR1 and CDR2 are SGHAT and FQDESV (reference sequence). Written as DNA, the CDR3 is TGTGCCAGCAGCCGGGCGTCGGGGGAGACCCAGTACTTC. Amino acids: CASSRASGETQYF.

The V call is TRBV24-1, the J call TRBJ2-1; D is unresolved. Germline V lookup: CDR1 KGHDR, CDR2 SFDVKD. The CDR3 extends over 13 amino acids. Between the trimmed V and J ends, which lost 3 bases and 6 bases, there was a span of 8 bases. The CDR3 protein is CATSDPPINEQFF. The CDR3 coding sequence is TGTGCCACCAGTGATCCGCCCATCAATGAGCAGTTCTTC.

This chain joins TRBV30 and TRBJ2-7; 9 bases fit TRBD1. This CDR3 region has 13 residues. V was clipped by 5 bases and J by 5 bases; unmatched bases: 7. Germline V CDR1 and CDR2: GTSNPN, SVGIG (reference sequence). The CDR3 region is CAWSGQGKDEQYF. In DNA, the CDR3 is TGTGCCTGGTCGGGACAGGGAAAGGACGAGCAGTACTTC.

The chain couples TRBV9 to TRBJ2-1; 9 nucleotides agree with TRBD1. CDR3 length: 15 amino acids. The germline V gene encodes CDR1 SGDLS and CDR2 YYNGEE. After removal of 4 bases from V and 8 bases from J, the junction contained 10 bases not matched to a gene. CDR3 nucleotides: TGTGCCAGCAGCATTGACCGGGACAGGGTAGATGAGCAGTTCTTC. Translating it yields CASSIDRDRVDEQFF. The variable domain in full, completed from reference TRBV9 and TRBJ2-1, reads DSGVTQTPKHLITATGQRVTLRCSPRSGDLSVYWYQQSLDQGLQFLIQYYNGEERAKGNILERFSAQQFPDLHSELNLSSLELGDSALYFCASSIDRDRVDEQFFGPGTRLTVL.

The rearrangement joins TRBV12-3 or TRBV12-4 to TRBJ2-1; TRBD2 might be the D (6 bases). Deletions cut 1 base from V and 5 bases from J, with 12 bases between. This CDR3 has 15 amino acids. CDR3 amino acids: CASSLVRDVDNEQFF. The CDR3 DNA is TGTGCCAGCAGTTTAGTGCGGGACGTGGACAATGAGCAGTTCTTC.

CDR3 sequence (DNA): TGTGCCAGCAGTGAGGGGGAATTAGCCAAAAACATTCAGTACTTC. It encodes CASSEGELAKNIQYF. The rearrangement links TRBV2 to TRBJ2-4; the D gene could be TRBD1 or TRBD2 (5 bases each). Germline V gene lookup returns CDR1 SNHLY and CDR2 FYNNEI. With 3 bases removed from V and 0 bases from J, the gap between germline ends came to 9 bases. This CDR3 is built from 15 residues.

The V gene is TRBV12-3 or TRBV12-4, the J gene TRBJ2-7; D is unclear. This CDR3 is built from 11 residues. V lost 7 bases and J 7 bases, leaving 11 bases between the germline ends. In DNA form, the CDR3 reads TGTGCCAGCACCTTCGAAGGAGAGCAGTACGTC. Translation: CASTFEGEQYV.

This chain links TRBV12-3 or TRBV12-4 with TRBJ1-1; perhaps TRBD1 as D (5 bases). The CDR3 has 13 residues. V shed 7 bases and J shed 8 bases, with 17 bases lying between them. The CDR3 DNA sequence: TGTGCCAGCACCCTTGGTGGGGGTGAGGAAGCTTTCTTT. This translates into CASTLGGGEEAFF.

The chain links TRBV2 to TRBJ2-1; TRBD2 matches at 8 bases. Per germline, CDR1 SNHLY and CDR2 FYNNEI. Germline trimming cut 5 bases from V and 0 bases from J; bases unmatched to any gene: 12. This CDR3 spans 18 amino acids. CDR3 amino acids: CASSPPPGLGSSYNEQFF. In DNA, the CDR3 is TGTGCCAGCAGTCCTCCGCCGGGACTAGGAAGCTCCTACAATGAGCAGTTCTTC.

The gene calls are TRBV12-3 or TRBV12-4 and TRBJ1-6, with D tentatively TRBD1 (5 bases). The ends were cut back, 5 bases at V and 6 bases at J, with 11 bases in the middle. The CDR3 extends over 14 amino acids. The chain's CDR3 is CASSPTTVNSPLHF. The CDR3 DNA is TGTGCCAGCAGTCCCACGACAGTTAATTCACCCCTCCACTTT.

The J gene is TRBJ2-2, the V gene TRBV3-1, with a possible D match to TRBD1 (5 bases). The CDR3 has 14 residues. Germline assignment: CDR1 LGHDT and CDR2 YNNKEL (reference sequence). V was trimmed by 5 bases and J by 2 bases, leaving 9 bases between them. CDR3 amino acids: CASSATVNTGELFF. The CDR3 coding sequence is TGTGCCAGCAGCGCGACAGTTAACACCGGGGAGCTGTTTTTT.

This clonotype appeared a single time. This rearrangement joins TRBV10-3 to TRBJ2-7; D possibly uses TRBD1 or TRBD2 (5 bases each). The CDR3 is 15 residues long. Deletions cut 5 bases from V and 0 bases from J, with 14 bases between. CDR1 ENHRY and CDR2 SYGVKD come from the germline V gene. The CDR3 sequence: CAISPGSEGSYEQYV. The CDR3 DNA follows: TGTGCCATCAGTCCAGGGAGTGAGGGCTCCTACGAGCAGTACGTC.